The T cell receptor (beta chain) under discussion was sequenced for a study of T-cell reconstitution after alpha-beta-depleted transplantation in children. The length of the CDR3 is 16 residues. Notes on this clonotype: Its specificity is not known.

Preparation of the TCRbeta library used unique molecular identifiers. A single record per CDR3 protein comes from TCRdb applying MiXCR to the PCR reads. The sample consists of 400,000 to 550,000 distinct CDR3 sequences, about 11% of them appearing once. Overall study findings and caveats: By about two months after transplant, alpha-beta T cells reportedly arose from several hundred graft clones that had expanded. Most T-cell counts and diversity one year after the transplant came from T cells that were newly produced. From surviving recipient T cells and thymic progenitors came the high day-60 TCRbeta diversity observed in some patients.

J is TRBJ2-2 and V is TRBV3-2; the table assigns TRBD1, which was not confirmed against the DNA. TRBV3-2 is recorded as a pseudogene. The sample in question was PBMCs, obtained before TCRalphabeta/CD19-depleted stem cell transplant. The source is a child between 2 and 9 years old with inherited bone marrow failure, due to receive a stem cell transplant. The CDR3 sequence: CASSPPGGTNTGELFF. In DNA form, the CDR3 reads TGTGCCAGCAGCCCCCCAGGGGGGACCAACACCGGGGAGCTGTTTTTT.